The 17 T cell receptor beta chains below all came from one sample that was sequenced in a study of T cell responses to AZD1222 COVID-19 vaccine (dated by TCRdb to 2020 to 2023). The library was produced with the immunoSEQ multiplex PCR assay. TCRdb's version of the immuneACCESS table is confined to in-frame rearrangements and falls short of the full clone set. An unresolved V gene accounts for under half of the shortfall where checked; the remainder is of unknown origin. Across this sample there are roughly 150,000 clones, with around 88% seen only once. The leading ten clones occupy around 3.5% of the sample. Interpreted using the paper, the time point label stands for: baseline before first vaccination. Sequences were derived from peripheral blood, sampled on day 0 of AZD1222 vaccination. The receptors originated from an adult in good health.

The chain uses TRBV9 and TRBJ2-1; the match to TRBD2 covers 12 bases. Germline CDR1 reads SGDLS; CDR2 reads YYNGEE. The CDR3 runs to 17 residues. Trimming cost V 4 bases and J 8 bases; bases outside gene matches: 13. CDR3: CASSTSPTSGRIDEQFF. CDR3 nucleotides: TGTGCCAGCAGCACTTCCCCGACTAGCGGGAGAATAGATGAGCAGTTCTTC.

This clone has a single count. The CDR3, as DNA: TGTGCCAGCAGCCCGGGGGGACAGGAGGGTGAGACCCAGTACTTC. Its protein product is CASSPGGQEGETQYF. The rearrangement uses TRBV5-4 and TRBJ2-5; tentatively, D is TRBD1 (8 bases). V lost 4 bases to trimming and J lost 5 bases, with 18 bases between them. CDR1 is SGHNT, CDR2 YYREEE, per germline (reference sequence). This CDR3 is built from 15 residues. The complete variable domain, with remaining parts taken from reference TRBV5-4 and TRBJ2-5, reads ETGVTQSPTHLIKTRGQQVTLRCSSQSGHNTVSWYQQALGQGPQFIFQYYREEENGRGNFPPRFSGLQFPNYSSELNVNALELDDSALYLCASSPGGQEGETQYFGPGTRLLVL.

The chain has TRBV6-2 or TRBV6-3 and TRBJ2-1; D unresolved. CDR1 and CDR2 from the germline V gene are MNHEY and SVGEGT. The CDR3 has 17 residues. V lost 5 bases and J lost 4, with 21 bases in between. The CDR3 spells CASSQFLPLTRYNEQFF. The CDR3 DNA reads as TGTGCCAGCAGTCAATTCTTACCACTGACACGGTACAATGAGCAGTTCTTC.

This clone has just one count. CDR3 loop: CASSRGTGDRGDNEQFF. CDR3 DNA: TGTGCCAGCAGTCGTGGAACCGGGGACAGGGGGGACAATGAGCAGTTCTTC. The genes are TRBV21-1 and TRBJ2-1; the listed D gene, TRBD1, was not tested against the DNA. TRBV21-1 is listed as a pseudogene. This CDR3 has 17 residues.

The V and J genes are TRBV28 and TRBJ1-2, with 7 nucleotides matching TRBD1. The length of the CDR3 is 15 residues. J gave up 3 bases and V 5 bases, and 9 bases lay outside the gene matches. Germline CDR1 reads MDHEN; CDR2 reads SYDVKM. CDR3 in amino acids: CASSLAGTEDYGYTF. The CDR3 DNA reads TGTGCCAGCAGTCTCGCCGGGACAGAGGACTATGGCTACACCTTC.

This clone has just one count. The chain links TRBV7-2 to TRBJ1-5; D unresolved. The germline V gene encodes CDR1 SGHTA and CDR2 FQGNSA. This CDR3 is 14 amino acids long. Trimming took 1 base from V and 9 from J, leaving 13 bases between them. This CDR3 is CASSLEVDLGPQHF. DNA for the CDR3: TGTGCCAGCAGCTTAGAGGTGGACCTGGGGCCCCAGCATTTT.

Turning to this clone: This CDR3 is also generated by other DNA sequences in the sample. V and J are TRBV19 and TRBJ1-5; a possible D gene is TRBD1 (5 bases). This CDR3 has 14 amino acids. V lost 3 bases and J 7 bases, leaving 13 bases between the germline ends. In germline, CDR1 is LNHDA, CDR2 SQIVND (reference sequence). The CDR3 DNA sequence: TGTGCCAGTAGTATTTCGGGTGGGGGACAGCCCCAGCATTTT. Translating gives CASSISGGGQPQHF.

The rearrangement links TRBV28 to TRBJ1-1; D remains unclear. V shed 11 bases and J shed 2 bases, with 12 bases lying between them. Germline CDR1 and CDR2: MDHEN and SYDVKM. This CDR3 comprises 12 residues. The CDR3, as DNA: TGTGCCTCAGAGGAACTTAACACTGAAGCTTTCTTT. It codes for CASEELNTEAFF.

CDR3 in amino acids: CSVESSGLTYEQYF. CDR3 nucleotides: TGCAGCGTTGAAAGCTCGGGCCTAACCTACGAGCAGTACTTC. This chain links TRBV29-1 with TRBJ2-7; D remains unclear. Germline V gene data show CDR1 as SQVTM and CDR2 as ANQGSEA. CDR3 length: 14 amino acids. Trimming stripped 2 bases from V and 2 bases from J, with 13 bases between.

The chain has TRBV28 and TRBJ2-3; D might be TRBD2 (7 bases). The CDR3 runs to 15 residues. Germline V CDR1 and CDR2: MDHEN, SYDVKM. Trimming removed 8 bases from V and 4 bases from J, with 19 bases in between. CDR3 coding DNA: TGTGCCAGCTCGGGGGGCGGACTTTCGCCAGATACGCAGTATTTT. Encoded protein: CASSGGGLSPDTQYF. Full variable domain (remainder filled in from reference TRBV28 and TRBJ2-3): DVKVTQSSRYLVKRTGEKVFLECVQDMDHENMFWYRQDPGLGLRLIYFSYDVKMKEKGDIPEGYSVSREKKERFSLILESASTNQTSMYLCASSGGGLSPDTQYFGPGTRLTVL.

The chain is built from TRBV27 and TRBJ1-1, with D perhaps matching TRBD1 (5 bases). The V and J ends lost 4 bases and 7 bases respectively, with 13 bases between them. CDR1 is MNHEY and CDR2 is SMNVEV in the germline V gene (reference sequence). This CDR3 contains 13 residues. The CDR3 DNA is TGTGCCAGCAGTTCGCAGGGCAGAGGTGAAGCTTTCTTT. Amino acids: CASSSQGRGEAFF.

The rearrangement joins TRBV30 to TRBJ1-6; no reliable D call. Germline V gene sequence: CDR1 GTSNPN, CDR2 SVGIG (reference sequence). This CDR3 is 13 amino acids long. V lost 7 bases and J 7 bases, leaving 14 bases between the germline ends. In nucleotides, the CDR3 is TGTGCCTCCAACGGCATGGGAAATTCACCCCTCCACTTT. Its protein is CASNGMGNSPLHF.

The rearrangement links TRBV6-5 to TRBJ2-3; tentative D call: TRBD1 (6 bases). V was trimmed by 1 base and J by 4 bases, leaving 9 bases between them. CDR1 and CDR2 from the germline V gene are MNHEY and SVGAGI. The CDR3 loop spans 14 amino acids. The CDR3 protein is CASSYWAGADTQYF. The CDR3 coding sequence is TGTGCCAGCAGTTACTGGGCAGGGGCAGATACGCAGTATTTT.

The chain recombines TRBV4-2 with TRBJ1-6; D call uncertain. The V end lost 0 bases, the J end lost 7 bases, and 16 bases lay between the germline ends. Germline CDR1 is LGHNA and CDR2 is YNFKEQ. This CDR3 contains 17 residues. The CDR3 DNA follows: TGTGCCAGCAGCCAAGATATTCGGGGAAGTAAGAATTCACCCCTCCACTTT. The encoded protein is CASSQDIRGSKNSPLHF.

This clone was recorded a few times. The rearrangement uses TRBV5-4 and TRBJ1-4; D is ambiguous. CDR3 length equals 13 residues. V was clipped by 5 bases and J by 4 bases, with 9 bases between them. Looked up from germline, CDR1 is SGHNT and CDR2 is YYREEE (reference sequence). The CDR3 loop reads CASSRTLNEKLFF. The CDR3 bases are TGTGCCAGCAGTAGGACGCTTAATGAAAAACTGTTTTTT.

The chain has TRBV4-1 and TRBJ1-5; D is perhaps TRBD1 (6 bases). The CDR3 is 15 amino acids. CDR1 MGHRA and CDR2 YSYEKL come from the germline V gene. The V end lost 3 bases, the J end lost 3 bases, and 12 bases lay between the germline ends. In DNA, the CDR3 is TGCGCCAGCAGCCAGACAGGAGTTAACAATCAGCCCCAGCATTTT. Protein: CASSQTGVNNQPQHF.

The rearrangement joins TRBV4-3 to TRBJ1-1, with D hard to call. CDR1 is LGHNA, CDR2 YSLEER, per germline. The germline V and J ends were trimmed by 0 bases and 7 bases, with 12 bases remaining between them. The CDR3 spans 14 residues. The CDR3 DNA follows: TGCGCCAGCAGCCAAGAAGCATGGTCTGGTGAAGCTTTCTTT. Translation: CASSQEAWSGEAFF.